This TCR beta chain is from a study of blood T cell repertoires in COVID-19. Overall study: In each case, the material was cDNA or gDNA derived from T cells, B-cell-depleted T cells, or PBMCs.

Generated by immunoSEQ multiplex PCR, the TCRdb table keeps only in-frame clones and is missing some. The sample carries 150,000 or so clones, more than 75% recorded once. After removal of 6 bases from V and 5 bases from J, the junction contained 6 bases not matched to a gene. This CDR3 comprises 15 residues. CDR1 is ENHRY and CDR2 is SYGVKD in the germline V gene. This clonotype was obtained from a man older than 75 with acute or convalescent COVID-19. Sequencing was done on a sample of peripheral blood. The rearrangement uses TRBV10-3 and TRBJ1-6; 8 nucleotides line up with TRBD1. The CDR3 sequence: CAIRGQGEHNSPLHF. The CDR3 DNA follows: TGTGCCATCAGAGGACAGGGCGAACATAATTCACCCCTCCACTTT.